This T cell receptor (beta chain) emerged from a study of T cell responses to AZD1222 COVID-19 vaccine. Study-level findings and limits: Spike-specific TCR breadth and depth were elevated following two AZD1222 doses. Donors, mostly white British, included more females; clonal diversity was possibly underestimated.

This clone was found a few times. Its antigen is still unknown. CDR1 is LGHNA and CDR2 is YSLEER in the germline V gene. This CDR3 has 17 amino acids. V was cut by 1 base and J by 0 bases, with 15 bases left in between. Produced via immunoSEQ multiplex PCR; TCRdb's table is partial and in-frame only. Among about 160,000 clones listed, about 92% were seen once. The material was peripheral blood, obtained on day 0 of MenACWY control vaccination. The TCR comes from an adult in good health. The rearrangement joins TRBV4-3 to TRBJ1-2, with unresolved D. CDR3 bases: TGCGCCAGCAGCCAAGCTTGGGCTGTCGAGACTAACTATGGCTACACCTTC. The encoded protein is CASSQAWAVETNYGYTF.